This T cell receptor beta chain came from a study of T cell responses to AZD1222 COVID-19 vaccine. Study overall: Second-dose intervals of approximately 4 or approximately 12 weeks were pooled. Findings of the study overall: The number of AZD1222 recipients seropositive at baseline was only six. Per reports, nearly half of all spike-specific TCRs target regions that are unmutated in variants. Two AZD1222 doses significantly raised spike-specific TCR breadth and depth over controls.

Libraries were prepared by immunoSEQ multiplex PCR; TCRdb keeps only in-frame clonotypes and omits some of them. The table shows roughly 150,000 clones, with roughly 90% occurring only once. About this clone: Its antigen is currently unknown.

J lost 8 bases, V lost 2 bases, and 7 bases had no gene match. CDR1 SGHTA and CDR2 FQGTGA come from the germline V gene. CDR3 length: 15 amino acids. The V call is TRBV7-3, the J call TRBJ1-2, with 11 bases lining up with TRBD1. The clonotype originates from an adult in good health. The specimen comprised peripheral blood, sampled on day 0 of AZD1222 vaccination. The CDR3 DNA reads TGTGCCAGCAGCTTATTGGGACAGGGGGTTGAAGGCTACACCTTC. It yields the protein CASSLLGQGVEGYTF. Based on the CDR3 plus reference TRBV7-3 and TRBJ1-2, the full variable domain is GAGVSQTPSNKVTEKGKYVELRCDPISGHTALYWYRQSLGQGPEFLIYFQGTGAADDSGLPNDRFFAVRPEGSVSTLKIQRTERGDSAVYLCASSLLGQGVEGYTFGSGTRLTVV.